A selection of T cell receptor beta chains follows, all from one sample in a study of post-analysis software for immune sequencing data. TCRdb used MiXCR to reprocess the PCR reads, holding one entry per CDR3 protein. Here the sample spans about 810,000 distinct CDR3 sequences, approximately 57% being singletons. Material for sequencing was blood. Every receptor here comes from a girl under 18 with multiple sclerosis. Each CDR3 is given with its conserved first and last residue. A D gene is named only where the DNA matches it firmly. The size field is filled for only some rows; it gives once, few, many or a size class.

cdr3_nt | cdr3_aa | j_call | d_call | v_call | clone_size
TGCAGTGCTAGAGATTCGGGGAAACTATCTGGCTACACCTTC | CSARDSGKLSGYTF | TRBJ1-2 | NA | TRBV20-1 | NA
TGCAGCGTACTAGCGGGAAGCTCCTACGAGCAGTACTTC | CSVLAGSSYEQYF | TRBJ2-7 | TRBD2 | TRBV29-1 | few
TGCGCCAGCAGCTATGCGACAGGCGCAACTGAAGCTTTCTTT | CASSYATGATEAFF | TRBJ1-1 | NA | TRBV5-1 | NA
TGTGCCAGCAGCCAAGGTGTGACGGGAGCGGGAGGCGATGAGCAGTTCTTC | CASSQGVTGAGGDEQFF | TRBJ2-1 | TRBD2 | TRBV3-1 | NA
TGTGCCAGCAGTGAGGGGGCCCAAGCTTTCTTT | CASSEGAQAFF | TRBJ1-1 | TRBD1 | TRBV12-3/TRBV12-4 | once
TGTGCCAGCAGTTTACTCGACAGGGAAGAGACCCAGTACTTC | CASSLLDREETQYF | TRBJ2-5 | TRBD1 | TRBV12-3/TRBV12-4 | NA
TGCGCCAGCAGACCCAGACTAGACAGGGCCAATGAGCAGTTCTTC | CASRPRLDRANEQFF | TRBJ2-1 | NA | TRBV5-1 | NA
TGTGCCAGCAGCCCTAACAGGGGGCGAGTGGATGGCTACACCTTC | CASSPNRGRVDGYTF | TRBJ1-2 | TRBD1 | TRBV12-3/TRBV12-4 | NA
TGCAGTGCTAACACTATTCTGAACACAGATACGCAGTATTTT | CSANTILNTDTQYF | TRBJ2-3 | NA | TRBV20-1 | once
TGTGCCAGCAGCTTAGTTGGGGCAGCGAAGTATGGCTACACCTTC | CASSLVGAAKYGYTF | TRBJ1-2 | NA | TRBV7-9 | NA
TGTGCCAGCAGCCGCGGGGGCGGGATTATTTGTAGCACAGATACGCAGTATTTT | CASSRGGGIICSTDTQYF | TRBJ2-3 | NA | TRBV28 | NA
TGCAGTGCTACCTTTTCAGCGGGGGAATCCTACGAGCAGTACTTC | CSATFSAGESYEQYF | TRBJ2-7 | TRBD2 | TRBV20-1 | few
TGCAGTGCCACCAACGGGGGGCGGACTAGCGGGGGGAGGTGGATCGATGAGCAGTTCTTC | CSATNGGRTSGGRWIDEQFF | TRBJ2-1 | TRBD2 | TRBV20-1 | once
TGTGCCAGCAGCTTGCGGGACAGGGGGTATGGCTACGAGCAGTACTTC | CASSLRDRGYGYEQYF | TRBJ2-7 | TRBD1 | TRBV11-1 | NA
TGTGCCAGCAGCTTCCGGGACAGGGGAATTAACGAGCAGTACTTC | CASSFRDRGINEQYF | TRBJ2-7 | TRBD1 | TRBV13 | once
TGTGCCAGCAGCCTGAGCGGGGAATACTACGAGCAGTACTTC | CASSLSGEYYEQYF | TRBJ2-7 | TRBD2 | TRBV7-9 | few
TGTGCCACCAGCAGAGATTGGACGGGACAGGCCTACGAGCAGTACTTC | CATSRDWTGQAYEQYF | TRBJ2-7 | TRBD1 | TRBV15 | NA
TGTGCCAGCAGCTTGGAAGGGGCTAGCGGCTACAATGAGCAGTTCTTC | CASSLEGASGYNEQFF | TRBJ2-1 | TRBD2 | TRBV5-5 | NA
TGTGCCAGCAGTGACTCGAATGAGGTCAATGAGCAGTTCTTC | CASSDSNEVNEQFF | TRBJ2-1 | NA | TRBV6-4 | NA
TGCAGTGCCGAGAAAGGAAACACCATATATTTT | CSAEKGNTIYF | TRBJ1-3 | NA | TRBV20-1 | NA
TGTGCCAGCAGCTTAGGGACAGGGGGTAGTGAGCAGTTCTTC | CASSLGTGGSEQFF | TRBJ2-1 | TRBD1 | TRBV7-2 | few
TGTGCCAACAGCGGCGGAGGAGGGCCAGATACGGGGCAGTTCTTC | CANSGGGGPDTGQFF | TRBJ2-1 | NA | TRBV9 | few
TGCAGCGTTGCAGGGGGCAATGGCTACACCTTC | CSVAGGNGYTF | TRBJ1-2 | TRBD1 | TRBV29-1 | few
TGTGCCAGCAGTTTAGGGACATCTTCCGGGGAGCAGTACTTC | CASSLGTSSGEQYF | TRBJ2-7 | NA | TRBV27 | NA
TGCGCCAGCAGCCAAGATTTGCGGGAAGAGACCCAGTACTTC | CASSQDLREETQYF | TRBJ2-5 | NA | TRBV4-1 | few
TGCAGCGTTGAAGCCGGGGCGGCTAGCACAGATACGCAGTATTTT | CSVEAGAASTDTQYF | TRBJ2-3 | NA | TRBV29-1 | NA
TGTGCCATAAGGGCAGGGGGCCAGGATGAGCAGTTCTTC | CAIRAGGQDEQFF | TRBJ2-1 | TRBD1 | TRBV10-3 | NA
TGTGCCAGCCCCCGAGAGGGGGCCGATGGCTATGGCTACACCTTC | CASPREGADGYGYTF | TRBJ1-2 | TRBD1 | TRBV2 | NA
TGCAGTGTTCTCGGGAGCTCCTATAATTCACCCCTCCACTTT | CSVLGSSYNSPLHF | TRBJ1-6 | NA | TRBV20-1 | NA
TGTGCCATCAGGGACAGGGGGGAGCAGAATGAGCAGTTCTTC | CAIRDRGEQNEQFF | TRBJ2-1 | TRBD1 | TRBV10-3 | NA
TGCGCCAGCAGCGGGGCCGCCGACGGCTACACCTTC | CASSGAADGYTF | TRBJ1-2 | NA | TRBV5-1 | NA
TGTGCCACCGGAGGGACCGCCGGGGGACCCTACGAGCAGTACTTC | CATGGTAGGPYEQYF | TRBJ2-7 | NA | TRBV28 | few
TGCAGTGCGCTAGCTACGACCAACAACAATGAGCAGTTCTTC | CSALATTNNNEQFF | TRBJ2-1 | NA | TRBV20-1 | NA
TGCAGTGCCAGAAAGCGGGCGGGGGGAGCCTACAATGAGCAGTTCTTC | CSARKRAGGAYNEQFF | TRBJ2-1 | TRBD2 | TRBV20-1 | few
TGTGCCAGCCAATGTCGTGGATCATACGAGCAGTACTTC | CASQCRGSYEQYF | TRBJ2-7 | NA | TRBV12-3/TRBV12-4 | few
TGCAGCGTTGATTCTCGACTAGCGGGAGGAAAGCAGTTCTTC | CSVDSRLAGGKQFF | TRBJ2-1 | TRBD2 | TRBV29-1 | few
TGTGCCAGCAGGGCCCCGGAAACCAAAAACATTCAGTACTTC | CASRAPETKNIQYF | TRBJ2-4 | NA | TRBV6-6 | NA
TGCAGCGTTTCACGGGACAGGGGTGGCCAGCCCCAGCATTTT | CSVSRDRGGQPQHF | TRBJ1-5 | TRBD1 | TRBV29-1 | NA
TGTGCCAGCAGCTTGGTCGCGAGGGGGGTTGAAGCTTTCTTT | CASSLVARGVEAFF | TRBJ1-1 | NA | TRBV5-5 | NA
TGTGCCAGCAGTTCCACCCAAGAGACCCAGTACTTC | CASSSTQETQYF | TRBJ2-5 | NA | TRBV6-5 | few
TGCGCCAGCAGCGAAGCCAGGGGATTAAACTACGAGCAGTACTTC | CASSEARGLNYEQYF | TRBJ2-7 | NA | TRBV4-1 | few
TGCAGTGCTAGAGTGGGGGGAGGGCGCTCCTACGAGCAGTACTTC | CSARVGGGRSYEQYF | TRBJ2-7 | TRBD2 | TRBV20-1 | NA
TGCGCCAGCAGCCAAGCGGGCACACAGGCCAACTACTATGGCTACACCTTC | CASSQAGTQANYYGYTF | TRBJ1-2 | NA | TRBV4-1 | few
TGTGCCAGCAGTGGGCAGCCTAGCGGGAGTTTCGAGCAGTACTTC | CASSGQPSGSFEQYF | TRBJ2-7 | TRBD2 | TRBV25-1 | NA
TGTGCCACCAGCCGGGACCACCTCTGGGAGACCCAGTACTTC | CATSRDHLWETQYF | TRBJ2-5 | NA | TRBV15 | NA
TGCAGTGCTAGAACTGGCCGGAAAAGTCTCACAGATACGCAGTATTTT | CSARTGRKSLTDTQYF | TRBJ2-3 | NA | TRBV20-1 | few
TGCAGTGCGGGGCGAATGCTGGGAGAGCAGTACTTC | CSAGRMLGEQYF | TRBJ2-7 | NA | TRBV20-1 | NA
TGCAGCGCTTCTCCTAGCGGAGAGGGGGAGACCCAGTACTTC | CSASPSGEGETQYF | TRBJ2-5 | TRBD2 | TRBV29-1 | few
TGCAGTGCTAAAATAACAGGGCGAGGCGAGCAGTACTTC | CSAKITGRGEQYF | TRBJ2-7 | NA | TRBV20-1 | NA